This T cell receptor (beta chain) was documented in a study of T cell responses to AZD1222 COVID-19 vaccine. For this clone: The target antigen is unknown.

CDR3 length: 16 residues. Trimming left V 2 bases short and J 0 bases short, with 11 bases between. Germline V gene lookup returns CDR1 LGHDT and CDR2 YNNKEL (reference sequence). The assay was immunoSEQ multiplex PCR, and TCRdb's table has in-frame clones only and misses some. The repertoire holds under 200,000 clones, with about 92% as singletons. Study-level findings and limits: Spike was spanned by vaccine-associated CD4 TCRs, with dominance at 160-218 and 743-854. White British ancestry dominated among donors, who included more females, and clonal diversity was possibly underestimated.

The source of this sequence is an adult who received the AZD1222 COVID-19 vaccine. The sample consisted of peripheral blood, taken 28 days after the second AZD1222 dose. The V call is TRBV3-1 (or the pseudogene TRBV3-2), the J call TRBJ1-5; D might be TRBD1 (5 bases). CDR3 region: CASSQTGGNSNQPQHF. The CDR3 nucleotides are TGTGCCAGCAGCCAAACGGGGGGGAATAGCAATCAGCCCCAGCATTTT.